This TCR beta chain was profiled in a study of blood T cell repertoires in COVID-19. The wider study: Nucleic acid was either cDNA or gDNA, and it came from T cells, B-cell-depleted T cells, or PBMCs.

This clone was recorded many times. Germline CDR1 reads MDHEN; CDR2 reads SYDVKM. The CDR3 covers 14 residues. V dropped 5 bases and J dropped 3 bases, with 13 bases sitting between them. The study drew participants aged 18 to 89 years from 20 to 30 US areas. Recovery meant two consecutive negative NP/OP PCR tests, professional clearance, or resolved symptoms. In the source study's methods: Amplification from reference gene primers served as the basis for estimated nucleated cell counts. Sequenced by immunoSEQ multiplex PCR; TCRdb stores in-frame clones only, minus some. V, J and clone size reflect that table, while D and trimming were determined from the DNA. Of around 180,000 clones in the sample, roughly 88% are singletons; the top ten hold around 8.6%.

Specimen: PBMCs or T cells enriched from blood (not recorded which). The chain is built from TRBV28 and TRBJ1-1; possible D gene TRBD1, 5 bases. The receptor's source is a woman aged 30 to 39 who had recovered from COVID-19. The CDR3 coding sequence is TGTGCCAGCAGTCCCCAGGGAATTGACACTGAAGCTTTCTTT. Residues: CASSPQGIDTEAFF.